This T cell receptor (beta chain) came from a study of OX40 agonist ivuxolimab in advanced cancers. Study in general: Clinicians treated patients with ivuxolimab, an agonistic anti-OX40 (CD134) antibody. Study-level findings and limits: The specificity for antigen of the expanded peripheral T cells was not determined. With doses of 0.1 to 3.0 mg/kg, CD4+ and CD8+ blood T cells had undergone clonal expansion by week 6.

Assay used: immunoSEQ multiplex PCR; TCRdb lists only in-frame clones, some missing. The profile shows 70,000 to 80,000 clones, around 86% of them singletons. Turning to this clone: What it recognizes is unknown.

The V gene end was trimmed by 3 bases and the J gene end by 6 bases; junction bases not matched to a gene: 8. The germline V gene encodes CDR1 SGHVS and CDR2 FNYEAQ. The CDR3 is made up of 16 amino acids. A history of autoimmune disease or systemic immunosuppression excluded patients. This receptor was obtained from an adult with an advanced solid tumor such as melanoma, head and neck, liver or kidney cancer. This rearrangement joins TRBV7-6 to TRBJ2-3; 11 bases agree with TRBD2. The specimen was CD4+ or CD8+ T cells sorted from blood, collected in a trial of the OX40 agonist ivuxolimab. CDR3 loop: CASSFGLAGGQDTQYF. The CDR3 nucleotides are TGTGCCAGCAGCTTTGGCCTAGCGGGGGGCCAGGATACGCAGTATTTT.